The 21 T cell receptor beta chains presented below share a single source sample, sequenced in a study of regulatory T cells in long-lasting Graves disease. Time point of the sample: newly diagnosed GD, antithyroid drugs for less than 3 months. With RNA extracted from PBMCs as input, the TCR library was made. To make TCR beta libraries, researchers used iRepertoire HTBI primers and Arm-PCR of CDR3 regions. MiXCR, applied by TCRdb to the multiplex PCR reads, yields one record per CDR3 protein. The sample holds about 430,000 distinct CDR3 sequences, over 14% seen once. These records were also assigned to another study, of T cells in Graves' hyperthyroidism and ophthalmopathy.

The sample in question was peripheral blood mononuclear cells (PBMCs), obtained at new diagnosis, from a patient treated with antithyroid drugs. The receptors stem from a woman aged 40 to 50 with Graves disease.

The V call is TRBV20-1, the J call TRBJ1-5; possibly TRBD1 for D (5 bases). The germline gives CDR1 DFQATT, CDR2 SNEGSKA (reference sequence). The CDR3 runs 13 residues. The V end was cut by 4 bases, the J end by 0 bases, with 7 bases between. The CDR3 loop reads CSATGTSNQPQHF. CDR3 coding DNA: TGCAGTGCTACCGGGACTAGCAATCAGCCCCAGCATTTT.

A word on this clonotype: A clone one base away is much larger, so this may be a read error. The V gene is TRBV11-2, the J gene TRBJ2-7; D remains ambiguous. CDR1 is SGHAT and CDR2 is FQNNGV in the germline V gene. The CDR3 length is 13 residues. V gave up 2 bases and J gave up 7 bases, with 12 bases separating them. CDR3 nucleotide sequence: TGTGCCAGCAGCTTAAGGACCGCTCGGGAGCAGTACTTC. Translated: CASSLRTAREQYF.

This clonotype has at least ten counts. The J gene is TRBJ1-2, the V gene TRBV6-5; D is perhaps TRBD1 (6 bases). The V and J ends lost 0 bases and 8 bases respectively, with 10 bases between them. The CDR3 runs 13 residues. Looked up from germline, CDR1 is MNHEY and CDR2 is SVGAGI. The CDR3 DNA follows: TGTGCCAGCAGTTACTCGGCAGGGGTGGGCTACACCTTC. Protein sequence: CASSYSAGVGYTF.

This clonotype occurred many times. The V gene is TRBV12-3 or TRBV12-4, the J gene TRBJ2-7, with a possible D match to TRBD2 (6 bases). This CDR3 spans 14 amino acids. Between the trimmed V and J ends, which lost 5 bases and 3 bases, there was a span of 14 bases. The CDR3, as DNA: TGTGCCAGCAGTCCCCGGGGTAGCGGCTACGAGCAGTACTTC. Its translation is CASSPRGSGYEQYF.

This clonotype showed up many times. CDR3 region: CASSLQREGSYNEQFF. As DNA, the CDR3 is TGTGCCAGCTCACTACAGCGGGAGGGCTCCTACAATGAGCAGTTCTTC. The V and J genes are TRBV18 and TRBJ2-1, with 10 bases aligning to TRBD2. V shed 4 bases and J 0 bases; nucleotides not matched to a gene: 3. This CDR3 has 16 amino acids. CDR1 KGHSH and CDR2 LQKENI come from the germline V gene. Full variable domain (remainder filled in from reference TRBV18 and TRBJ2-1): NAGVMQNPRHLVRRRGQEARLRCSPMKGHSHVYWYRQLPEEGLKFMVYLQKENIIDESGMPKERFSAEFPKEGPSILRIQQVVRGDSAAYFCASSLQREGSYNEQFFGPGTRLTVL.

J is TRBJ1-5 and V is TRBV19; D gene unclear. The V gene's germline CDR1 is LNHDA and CDR2 SQIVND (reference sequence). This CDR3 spans 15 amino acids. Trimming took 3 bases from V and 0 from J, leaving 9 bases between them. The CDR3 nucleotides read TGTGCCAGTAGTATGGTGGGCTATAGCAATCAGCCCCAGCATTTT. Encoded protein: CASSMVGYSNQPQHF.

This clonotype appeared a few times. The rearrangement links TRBV7-8 to TRBJ1-2; the D is unclear. The CDR3 consists of 14 residues. Germline lookup yields CDR1 SGHVS and CDR2 FQNEAQ. V was pared by 5 bases and J by 3 bases, with 13 bases between. The CDR3 loop reads CASSLYTGHYGYTF. For the CDR3, the DNA is TGTGCCAGCAGCCTCTACACGGGCCACTATGGCTACACCTTC. Together with reference TRBV7-8 and TRBJ1-2, the CDR3 gives the full variable domain: GAGVSQSPRYKVAKRGQDVALRCDPISGHVSLFWYQQALGQGPEFLTYFQNEAQLDKSGLPSDRFFAERPEGSVSTLKIQRTQQEDSAVYLCASSLYTGHYGYTFGSGTRLTVV.

This clonotype was seen ten or more times. The chain has TRBV28 and TRBJ1-1; D not certain. The CDR3 is 12 amino acids. Germline CDR1 and CDR2: MDHEN and SYDVKM. Trimming took 4 bases from V and 3 from J, leaving 6 bases between them. The CDR3 spells CASSSGDTEAFF. DNA for the CDR3: TGTGCCAGCAGTTCTGGGGACACTGAAGCTTTCTTT.

A note on this clonotype: With only one base between it and a far larger clone, this is likely a read error. V usage is TRBV2 and J usage is TRBJ2-3; 9 nucleotides line up with TRBD2. CDR1 is SNHLY, CDR2 FYNNEI, per germline. This CDR3 has 16 amino acids. Trimming removed 11 bases from V and 3 bases from J; junction bases left unmatched: 15. CDR3 sequence reads: CAGTLASGIWTDTQYF. CDR3 sequence (DNA): TGTGCCGGCACCCTGGCTAGCGGGATATGGACAGATACGCAGTATTTT.

On this clonotype itself: This likely comes from a read error, as the CDR3 has no conserved phenylalanine or tryptophan at its end. The genes are TRBV5-5 and TRBJ2-5; perhaps TRBD1 as D (6 bases). CDR1 and CDR2 from the germline V gene are SGHKS and YYEKEE (reference sequence). V was clipped by 0 bases and J by 5 bases, with 8 bases between them. This CDR3 has 13 residues. The CDR3 reads CASSLVRGETQYL. DNA of the CDR3: TGTGCCAGCAGCTTGGTCAGGGGTGAGACCCAGTACCTC.

This clonotype appeared a few times. V is TRBV10-2 and J is TRBJ2-3, with 14 positions matching TRBD2. V gave up 7 bases and J gave up 8 bases; unmatched junction bases: 5. Germline loops: CDR1 WSHSY, CDR2 SAAADI. The CDR3 covers 14 residues. In nucleotides, the CDR3 is TGCGCCAGCAATGTAGGACTAGCGGGGGGTACGCAGTATTTT. This translates into CASNVGLAGGTQYF.

This clonotype was counted many times. The rearrangement links TRBV7-2 to TRBJ2-1; 10 bases match TRBD2. V lost 5 bases and J lost 4; bases outside the gene matches: 8. CDR3 length equals 16 residues. The germline V gene has CDR1 SGHTA and CDR2 FQGNSA. CDR3 sequence reads: CASSRRAGGIYNEQFF. The CDR3 region has the DNA TGTGCCAGCAGCCGTAGAGCGGGAGGGATTTACAATGAGCAGTTCTTC.

This clonotype was counted a few times. This chain links TRBV28 with TRBJ1-5, with TRBD1 matching over 8 bases. Germline loops: CDR1 MDHEN, CDR2 SYDVKM. This CDR3 contains 14 residues. J was trimmed by 7 bases and V by 4 bases; bases with no gene match: 6. The CDR3 is CASSYSGGWQPQHF. For the CDR3, the DNA is TGTGCCAGCAGTTATTCAGGGGGCTGGCAGCCCCAGCATTTT.

This clonotype was seen only once. The chain couples TRBV6-9 to TRBJ2-5, with D possibly matching TRBD1 (6 bases). V was clipped by 3 bases and J by 2 bases, with 13 bases between them. CDR3 length equals 15 residues. Looked up from germline, CDR1 is MNHGY and CDR2 is SVAAGI. In nucleotides, the CDR3 is TGTGCCAGCAGTTACTCAATAGGGGGACAAGAGACCCAGTACTTC. Translation gives CASSYSIGGQETQYF.

This clonotype was recorded once. The V call is TRBV5-5, the J call TRBJ2-7, with TRBD1 matching 8 bases. Germline loops: CDR1 SGHKS, CDR2 YYEKEE (reference sequence). The CDR3 extends over 19 amino acids. Trimming took 4 bases from V and 3 from J; bases not matched to a gene: 21. Written as DNA, the CDR3 is TGTGCCAGCAGCCCAAAAGTCGAACAGGGGGGTTCCCAGGGCTACGAGCAGTACTTC. As protein: CASSPKVEQGGSQGYEQYF.

The chain employs TRBV20-1 and TRBJ1-2, with 7 bases aligning to TRBD1. Germline CDR1 and CDR2: DFQATT and SNEGSKA (reference sequence). The V gene end was trimmed by 5 bases and the J gene end by 4 bases; junction bases not matched to a gene: 10. This CDR3 comprises 14 residues. For the CDR3, the DNA is TGCAGTGCTCCCGGGCAAAACAGGGGCTATGGCTACACCTTC. Amino acid sequence: CSAPGQNRGYGYTF.

Many counts were recorded for this clonotype. The rearrangement links TRBV20-1 to TRBJ2-3; the match to TRBD2 covers 12 bases. The CDR3 runs 16 residues. Germline V gene data show CDR1 as DFQATT and CDR2 as SNEGSKA (reference sequence). With V trimmed by 0 bases and J by 3 bases, 4 bases remained unmatched. The CDR3 DNA is TGCAGTGCTAGAGAGAAAGGACTAGCGGGAACAGATACGCAGTATTTT. Translation: CSAREKGLAGTDTQYF.

This clonotype has ten or more counts. The chain recombines TRBV12-3 or TRBV12-4 with TRBJ2-2, with TRBD2 matching 7 bases. CDR3 length: 13 amino acids. V lost 6 bases, J lost 7 bases, and 5 bases stayed unmatched. This CDR3 reads CASSLGLVGELFF. CDR3 DNA: TGTGCCAGCAGCCTTGGACTAGTCGGGGAGCTGTTTTTT.

This clonotype came up many times. The chain recombines TRBV27 with TRBJ2-2; D possibly corresponds to TRBD2 (5 bases). There are 16 residues in the CDR3. The V gene lost 2 bases and the J gene lost 4 bases, with 14 bases spanning the gap. Germline CDR1 reads MNHEY; CDR2 reads SMNVEV (reference sequence). CDR3 DNA sequence: TGTGCCAGCAGTTTAGATACGGGGTGGAGCACCGGGGAGCTGTTTTTT. Translating gives CASSLDTGWSTGELFF.

The chain employs TRBV2 and TRBJ1-1, with D perhaps matching TRBD1 (6 bases). Germline CDR1 reads SNHLY; CDR2 reads FYNNEI. Trimming stripped 10 bases from V and 2 bases from J, with 17 bases between. CDR3 size: 14 residues. The CDR3 region is CATIRTVGNTEAFF. CDR3 in DNA: TGTGCCACCATAAGGACAGTCGGTAACACTGAAGCTTTCTTT.

Only a few counts were recorded for this clonotype. The chain recombines TRBV20-1 with TRBJ2-1, with no clear D. Between the trimmed V and J ends, which lost 4 bases and 5 bases, there was a span of 18 bases. Germline V gives CDR1 DFQATT, CDR2 SNEGSKA (reference sequence). CDR3 length: 15 residues. The CDR3 is CSATPLQIKHNEQFF. The CDR3 nucleotides read TGCAGTGCTACCCCACTACAGATAAAACACAATGAGCAGTTCTTC.